The 8 T cell receptor beta chains below were found in one sample sequenced in a study of T-cell memory formation after mild COVID-19. Via MiXCR, TCRdb re-called the 5' RACE reads, giving one row per CDR3 protein. The sample carries roughly 150,000 distinct CDR3 sequences, about an eighth recorded once. Sequenced: PBMCs or a T cell subset sorted from them (not recorded which). The receptor set was obtained from a man between 18 and 35 years old who had mild COVID-19 (a few samples of this study predate the infection). Cell type and time point are not known.

This clonotype was detected ten times or more. The rearrangement links TRBV3-1 to TRBJ2-7; D is perhaps TRBD2 (7 bases). This CDR3 region has 17 residues. The germline V and J ends were trimmed by 4 bases and 3 bases, with 22 bases remaining between them. Germline V gives CDR1 LGHDT, CDR2 YNNKEL (reference sequence). The CDR3: CASSPEIGKGGYYEQYF. The CDR3 nucleotides read TGTGCCAGCAGCCCCGAGATCGGAAAGGGGGGGTACTACGAGCAGTACTTC.

This clonotype was counted only a few times. The J gene is TRBJ2-6, the V gene TRBV7-2, with D hard to call. V shed 2 bases and J shed 3 bases, with 5 bases lying between them. Germline CDR1 is SGHTA and CDR2 is FQGNSA. There are 14 residues in the CDR3. In DNA, the CDR3 is TGTGCCAGCAGCTTATTCGGTGGGGCCAACGTCCTGACTTTC. Translation: CASSLFGGANVLTF.

There are many counts of this clonotype. The chain is built from TRBV5-6 and TRBJ1-1; possible D gene TRBD1, 5 bases. The CDR3 has 16 amino acids. From germline, CDR1 is SGHDT and CDR2 YYEEEE. Deletions cut 1 base from V and 0 bases from J, with 13 bases between. The chain's CDR3 is CASSLSGVRLNTEAFF. The CDR3 DNA reads as TGTGCCAGCAGCTTGTCGGGGGTCAGGCTGAACACTGAAGCTTTCTTT. The full variable domain, in which reference TRBV5-6 and TRBJ1-1 provide the parts outside the CDR3, is DAGVTQSPTHLIKTRGQQVTLRCSPKSGHDTVSWYQQALGQGPQFIFQYYEEEERQRGNFPDRFSGHQFPNYSSELNVNALLLGDSALYLCASSLSGVRLNTEAFFGQGTRLTVV.

This chain joins TRBV4-1 and TRBJ1-4, with D tentatively TRBD1 (5 bases). The V end was cut by 0 bases, the J end by 5 bases, with 16 bases between. Germline V gene lookup returns CDR1 MGHRA and CDR2 YSYEKL. The CDR3 covers 17 residues. The CDR3 DNA sequence: TGCGCCAGCAGCCAAGAAGGGACGAGACGGAGAAATGAAAAACTGTTTTTT. It encodes CASSQEGTRRRNEKLFF.

There are a few counts of this clonotype. This chain links TRBV7-9 with TRBJ1-1; tentative D call: TRBD1 (5 bases). Deletions cut 3 bases from V and 0 bases from J, with 14 bases between. The CDR3 totals 16 residues. Germline V gene sequence: CDR1 SEHNR, CDR2 FQNEAQ (reference sequence). In DNA form, the CDR3 reads TGTGCCAGCAGCTTCCTCCCGGGGCAGCTGAACACTGAAGCTTTCTTT. It codes for CASSFLPGQLNTEAFF.

The V gene is TRBV7-9, the J gene TRBJ2-3, with D perhaps TRBD1 or TRBD2 (6 bases each). Deletions cut 8 bases from V and 2 bases from J, with 11 bases between. CDR1 SEHNR and CDR2 FQNEAQ come from the germline V gene (reference sequence). The length of the CDR3 is 13 residues. CDR3 coding DNA: TGTGCCAGCGTACGGGGGCCCACAGATACGCAGTATTTT. Translating it yields CASVRGPTDTQYF.

J is TRBJ1-2 and V is TRBV6-5, with unresolved D. Trimming removed 0 bases from V and 8 bases from J, with 10 bases in between. Germline V CDR1 and CDR2: MNHEY, SVGAGI. The CDR3 sequence is 13 residues long. CDR3 protein: CASSYSYGVGYTF. DNA for the CDR3: TGTGCCAGCAGTTACTCATACGGGGTCGGCTACACCTTC.

The chain uses TRBV10-3 and TRBJ1-3; 8 bases are a match to TRBD1. Per the germline V gene, CDR1 is ENHRY and CDR2 is SYGVKD. The CDR3 extends over 16 amino acids. V was clipped by 10 bases and J by 2 bases; unmatched bases: 13. The DNA of the CDR3 is TGTGCCACCATGGACAGGGCGAATTGGGCTGGAAACACCATATATTTT. This translates into CATMDRANWAGNTIYF.